Listed below are T cell receptor beta chains from one sample, sequenced in a study of response to subunit inactivated influenza vaccine. Each CDR3 protein is one row after TCRdb ran MiXCR on the RT-PCR reads. Of 450,000 to 600,000 distinct CDR3 sequences listed, 6.5% to 8% are singletons. This material consisted of PBMCs from blood, taken approximately 25 months after vaccination. These TCRs come from a man in his fifties or sixties who received an inactivated influenza vaccine. CDR3s include the opening cysteine and the closing phenylalanine or tryptophan. The order of the fields is J gene, D gene, V gene, CDR3 protein. A D gene is named only where the DNA matches it firmly.

TRBJ2-7	TRBD2	TRBV9	CASSSVAGGLGEQYF
TRBJ2-1	.	TRBV18	CASSPRQGDGNEQFF
TRBJ2-3	TRBD1	TRBV10-3	CAISEDGTGYSTDTQYF
TRBJ2-7	TRBD1	TRBV5-1	CASSLLGTGVVYEQYF
TRBJ2-7	.	TRBV6-5	CASSYSIGGNTITYEQYF
TRBJ2-1	TRBD2	TRBV7-3	CASSSGLAGINEQFF
TRBJ2-5	.	TRBV6-1	CASAQGSQETQYF
TRBJ2-3	TRBD2	TRBV12-3/TRBV12-4	CASRLSSGGTDTQYF
TRBJ2-5	TRBD2	TRBV10-3	CAISAGLAGVQETQYF
TRBJ2-7	.	TRBV5-1	CASSLESRSYEQYF
TRBJ1-4	.	TRBV5-5	CASSWDPKLEKLFF
TRBJ2-3	.	TRBV4-1	CASSQLATGDTQYF
TRBJ1-4	.	TRBV16	CASSPGTNEKLFF
TRBJ1-1	.	TRBV6-5	CASRQGYTEAFF
TRBJ1-4	TRBD1	TRBV6-1	CASSATGAKLFF